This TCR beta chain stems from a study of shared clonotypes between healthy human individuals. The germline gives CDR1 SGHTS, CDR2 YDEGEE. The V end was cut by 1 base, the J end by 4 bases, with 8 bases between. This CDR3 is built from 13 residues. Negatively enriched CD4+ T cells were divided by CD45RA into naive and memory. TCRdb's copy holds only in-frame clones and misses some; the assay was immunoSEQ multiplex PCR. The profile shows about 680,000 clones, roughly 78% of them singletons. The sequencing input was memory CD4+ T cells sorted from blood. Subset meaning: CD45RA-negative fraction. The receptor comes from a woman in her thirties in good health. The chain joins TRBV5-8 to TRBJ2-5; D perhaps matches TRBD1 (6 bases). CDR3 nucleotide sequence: TGTGCCAGCAGCTTGAGAGGGGGAGAGACCCAGTACTTC. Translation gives CASSLRGGETQYF. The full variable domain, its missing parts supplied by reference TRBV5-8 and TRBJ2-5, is EAGVTQSPTHLIKTRGQQATLRCSPISGHTSVYWYQQALGLGLQFLLWYDEGEERNRGNFPPRFSGRQFPNYSSELNVNALELEDSALYLCASSLRGGETQYFGPGTRLLVL.